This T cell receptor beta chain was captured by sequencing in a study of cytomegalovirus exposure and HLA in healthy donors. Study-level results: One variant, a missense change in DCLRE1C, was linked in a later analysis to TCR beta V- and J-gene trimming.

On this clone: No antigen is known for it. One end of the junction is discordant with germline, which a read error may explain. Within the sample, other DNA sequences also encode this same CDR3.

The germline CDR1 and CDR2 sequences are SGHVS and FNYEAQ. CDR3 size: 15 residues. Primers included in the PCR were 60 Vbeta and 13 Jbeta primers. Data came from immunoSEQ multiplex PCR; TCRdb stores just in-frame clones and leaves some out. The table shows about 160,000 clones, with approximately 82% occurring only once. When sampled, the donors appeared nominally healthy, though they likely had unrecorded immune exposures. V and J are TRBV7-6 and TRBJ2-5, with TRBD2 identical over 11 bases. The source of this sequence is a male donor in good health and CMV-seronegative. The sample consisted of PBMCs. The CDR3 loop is CASSLAGGNQETQYF. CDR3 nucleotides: TGCGCCAGCAGCCTAGCGGGGGGAAACCAAGAGACCCAGTACTTC.